This TCR beta chain originates from a study of OX40 agonist ivuxolimab in advanced cancers. Looking at the study overall: Patients received ivuxolimab, an agonistic anti-OX40 (CD134) antibody. Three patients responded partially, comprising one with hepatocellular carcinoma and two with cutaneous melanoma. Study-wide findings and caveats: Some patients who did not respond also had low normalized T-cell clonal expansion. Antigen targets of the expanded peripheral T cells went undetermined.

Profiled with immunoSEQ multiplex PCR; TCRdb holds only in-frame clones, not every one. The sample has about 67,000 clones, roughly 82% seen once. The CDR3 sequence is 15 residues long. V lost 7 bases, J lost 1 base, and 7 bases stayed unmatched. The germline gives CDR1 SNHLY, CDR2 FYNNEI. This clone came up a few times. Antigen unknown. The chain uses TRBV2 and TRBJ2-5; 9 bases are a match to TRBD2. The input for sequencing was CD4+ or CD8+ T cells sorted from blood, taken in a trial of the OX40 agonist ivuxolimab. The TCR comes from an adult with an advanced solid tumor such as melanoma, head and neck, liver or kidney cancer. The CDR3 sequence: CASIPAGGRQETQYF. In DNA form, the CDR3 reads TGTGCCAGCATCCCAGCGGGAGGTCGCCAAGAGACCCAGTACTTC. Full variable domain (outside the CDR3, taken from reference TRBV2 and TRBJ2-5): EPEVTQTPSHQVTQMGQEVILRCVPISNHLYFYWYRQILGQKVEFLVSFYNNEISEKSEIFDDQFSVERPDGSNFTLKIRSTKLEDSAMYFCASIPAGGRQETQYFGPGTRLLVL.